This T cell receptor beta chain was sequenced during a study of cytomegalovirus exposure and HLA in healthy donors. Study conclusions and caveats: Earlier analysis yielded a pattern in which most TCR beta V segments were productive about 87% or about 30% of the time. Cytomegalovirus status, reportedly, was diagnosed with high specificity and sensitivity by the classifier.

In the PCR, 60 Vbeta and 13 Jbeta primers were used. Repertoires were generated with immunoSEQ multiplex PCR, while TCRdb's copy carries only in-frame clones and drops some. There are about 140,000 clones in the sample, with 0.96% held by the top ten. As concerns this clone: Its matching antigen is unknown.

Trimming took 4 bases from V and 2 from J; bases not matched to a gene: 5. There are 14 residues in the CDR3. Germline V gene sequence: CDR1 GTSNPN, CDR2 SVGIG (reference sequence). V usage is TRBV30 and J usage is TRBJ1-5, with 7 nucleotides matching TRBD1. Sequenced input: PBMCs. The source is a male donor in good health and CMV-seronegative. CDR3 sequence (DNA): TGTGCCTGGACAGGGGGTCTGGGCAATCAGCCCCAGCATTTT. Protein sequence: CAWTGGLGNQPQHF.